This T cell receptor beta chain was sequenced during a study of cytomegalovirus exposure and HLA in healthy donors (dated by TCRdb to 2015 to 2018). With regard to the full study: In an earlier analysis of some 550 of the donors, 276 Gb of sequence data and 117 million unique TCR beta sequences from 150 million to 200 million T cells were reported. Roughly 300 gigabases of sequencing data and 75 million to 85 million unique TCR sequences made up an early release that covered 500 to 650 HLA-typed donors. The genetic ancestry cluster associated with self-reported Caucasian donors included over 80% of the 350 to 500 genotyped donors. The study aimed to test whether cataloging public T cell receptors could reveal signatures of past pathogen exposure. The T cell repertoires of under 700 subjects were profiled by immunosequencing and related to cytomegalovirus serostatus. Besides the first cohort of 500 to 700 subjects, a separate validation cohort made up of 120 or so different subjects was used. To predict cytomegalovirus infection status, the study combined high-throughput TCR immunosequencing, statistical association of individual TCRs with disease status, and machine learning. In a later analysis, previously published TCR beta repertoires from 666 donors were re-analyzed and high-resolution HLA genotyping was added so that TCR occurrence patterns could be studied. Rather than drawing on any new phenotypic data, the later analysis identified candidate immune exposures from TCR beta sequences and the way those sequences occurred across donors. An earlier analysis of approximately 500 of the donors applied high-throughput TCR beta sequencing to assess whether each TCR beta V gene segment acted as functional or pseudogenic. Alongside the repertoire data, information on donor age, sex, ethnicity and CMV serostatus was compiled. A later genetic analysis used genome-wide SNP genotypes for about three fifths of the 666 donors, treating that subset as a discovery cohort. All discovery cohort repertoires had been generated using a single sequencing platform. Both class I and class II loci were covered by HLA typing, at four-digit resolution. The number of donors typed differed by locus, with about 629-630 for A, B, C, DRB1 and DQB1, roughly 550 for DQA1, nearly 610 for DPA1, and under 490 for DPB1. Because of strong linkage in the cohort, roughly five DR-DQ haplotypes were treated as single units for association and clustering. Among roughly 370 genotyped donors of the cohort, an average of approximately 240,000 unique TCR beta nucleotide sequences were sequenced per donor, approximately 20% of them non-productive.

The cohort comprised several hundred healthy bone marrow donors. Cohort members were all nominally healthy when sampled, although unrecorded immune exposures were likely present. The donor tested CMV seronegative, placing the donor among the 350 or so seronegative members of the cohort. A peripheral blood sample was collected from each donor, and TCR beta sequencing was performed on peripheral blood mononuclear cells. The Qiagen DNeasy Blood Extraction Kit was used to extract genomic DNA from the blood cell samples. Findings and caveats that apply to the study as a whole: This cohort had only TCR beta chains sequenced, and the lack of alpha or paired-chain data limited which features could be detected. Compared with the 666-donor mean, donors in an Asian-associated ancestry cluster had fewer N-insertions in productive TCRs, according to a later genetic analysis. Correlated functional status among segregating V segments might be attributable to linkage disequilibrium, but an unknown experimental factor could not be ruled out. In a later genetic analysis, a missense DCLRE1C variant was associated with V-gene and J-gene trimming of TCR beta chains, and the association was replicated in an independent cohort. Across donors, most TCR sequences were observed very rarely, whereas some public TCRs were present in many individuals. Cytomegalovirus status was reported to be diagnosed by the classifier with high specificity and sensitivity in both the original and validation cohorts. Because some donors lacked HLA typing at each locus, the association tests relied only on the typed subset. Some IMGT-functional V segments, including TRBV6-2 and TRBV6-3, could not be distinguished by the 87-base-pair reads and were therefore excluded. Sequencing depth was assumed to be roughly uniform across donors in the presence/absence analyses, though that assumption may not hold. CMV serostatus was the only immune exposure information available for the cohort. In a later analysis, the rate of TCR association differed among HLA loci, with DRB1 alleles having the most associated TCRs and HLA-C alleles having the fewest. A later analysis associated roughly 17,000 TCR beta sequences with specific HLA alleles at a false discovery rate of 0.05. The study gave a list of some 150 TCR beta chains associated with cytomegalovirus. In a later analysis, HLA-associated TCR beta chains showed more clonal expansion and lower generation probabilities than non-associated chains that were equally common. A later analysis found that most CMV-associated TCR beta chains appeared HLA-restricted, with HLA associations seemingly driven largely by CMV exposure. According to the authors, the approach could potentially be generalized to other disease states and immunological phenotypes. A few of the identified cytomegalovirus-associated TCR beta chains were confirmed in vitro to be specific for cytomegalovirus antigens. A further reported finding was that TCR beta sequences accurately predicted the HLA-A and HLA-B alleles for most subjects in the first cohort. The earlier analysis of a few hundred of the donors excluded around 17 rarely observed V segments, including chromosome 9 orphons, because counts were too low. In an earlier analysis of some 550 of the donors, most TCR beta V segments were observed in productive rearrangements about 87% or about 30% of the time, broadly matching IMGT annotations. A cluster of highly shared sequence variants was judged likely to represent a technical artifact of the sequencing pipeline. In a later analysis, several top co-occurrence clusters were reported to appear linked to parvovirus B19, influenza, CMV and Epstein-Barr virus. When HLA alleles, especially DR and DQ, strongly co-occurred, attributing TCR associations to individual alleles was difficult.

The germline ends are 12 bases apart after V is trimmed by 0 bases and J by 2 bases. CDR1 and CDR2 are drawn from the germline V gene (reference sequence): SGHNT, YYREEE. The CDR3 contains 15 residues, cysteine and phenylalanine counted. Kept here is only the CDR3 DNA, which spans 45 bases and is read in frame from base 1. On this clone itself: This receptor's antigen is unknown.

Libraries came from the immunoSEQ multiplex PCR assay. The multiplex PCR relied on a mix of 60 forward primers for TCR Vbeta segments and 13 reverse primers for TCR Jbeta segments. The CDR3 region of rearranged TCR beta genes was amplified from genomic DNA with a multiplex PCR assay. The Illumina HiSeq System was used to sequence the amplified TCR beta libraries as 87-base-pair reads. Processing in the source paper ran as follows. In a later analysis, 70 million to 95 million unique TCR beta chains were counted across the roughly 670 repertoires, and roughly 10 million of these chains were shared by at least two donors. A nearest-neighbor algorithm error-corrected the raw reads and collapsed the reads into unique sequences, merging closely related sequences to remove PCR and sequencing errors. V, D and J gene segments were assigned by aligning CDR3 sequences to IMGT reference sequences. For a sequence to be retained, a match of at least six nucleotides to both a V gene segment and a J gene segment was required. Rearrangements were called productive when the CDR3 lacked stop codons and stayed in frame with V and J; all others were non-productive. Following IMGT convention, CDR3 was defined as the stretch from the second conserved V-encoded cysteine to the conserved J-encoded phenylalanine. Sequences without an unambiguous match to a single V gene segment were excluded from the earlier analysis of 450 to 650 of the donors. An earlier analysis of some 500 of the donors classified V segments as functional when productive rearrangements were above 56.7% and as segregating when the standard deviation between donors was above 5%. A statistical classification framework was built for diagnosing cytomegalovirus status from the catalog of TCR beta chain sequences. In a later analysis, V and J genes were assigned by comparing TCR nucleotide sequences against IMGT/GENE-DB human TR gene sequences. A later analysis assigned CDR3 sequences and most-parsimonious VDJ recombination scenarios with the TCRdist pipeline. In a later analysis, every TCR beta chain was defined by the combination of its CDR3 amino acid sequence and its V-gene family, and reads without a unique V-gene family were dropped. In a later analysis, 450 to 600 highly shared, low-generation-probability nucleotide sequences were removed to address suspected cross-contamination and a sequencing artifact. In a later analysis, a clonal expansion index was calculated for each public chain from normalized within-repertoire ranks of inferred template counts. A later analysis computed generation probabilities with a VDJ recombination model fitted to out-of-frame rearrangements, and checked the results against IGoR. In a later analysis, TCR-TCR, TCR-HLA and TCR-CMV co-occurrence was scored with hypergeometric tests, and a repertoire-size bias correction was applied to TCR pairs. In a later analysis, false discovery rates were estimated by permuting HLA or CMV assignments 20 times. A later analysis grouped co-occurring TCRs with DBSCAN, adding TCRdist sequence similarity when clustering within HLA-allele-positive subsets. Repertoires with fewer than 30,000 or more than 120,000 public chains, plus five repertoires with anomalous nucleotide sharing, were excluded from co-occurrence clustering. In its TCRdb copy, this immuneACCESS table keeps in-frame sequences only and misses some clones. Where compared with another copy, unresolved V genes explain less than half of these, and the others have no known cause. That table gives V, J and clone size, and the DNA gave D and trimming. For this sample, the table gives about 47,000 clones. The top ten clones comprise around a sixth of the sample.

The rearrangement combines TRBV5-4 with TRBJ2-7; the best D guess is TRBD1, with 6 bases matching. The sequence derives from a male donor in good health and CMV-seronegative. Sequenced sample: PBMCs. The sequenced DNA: TGTGCCAGCAGCTTGGGGGGGCCCCGCACCTACGAGCAGTACTTC. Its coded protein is CASSLGGPRTYEQYF.